Included here is one T cell receptor (beta chain) sequence, with context. Antigen: not known. The data were produced by immunoSEQ multiplex PCR, yet TCRdb's version contains in-frame clones alone and is incomplete. The data contain approximately 15,000 clones, roughly 86% of them singletons. This sample is drawn from a study of T cells in localized non-small cell lung cancer. Overall study results and limits: Median approximately 61 top-100 tumor clones were shared with paired adjacent lung.

The CDR3 totals 14 residues. V was clipped by 7 bases and J by 6 bases, with 18 bases between them. Per the germline V gene, CDR1 is SNHLY and CDR2 is FYNNEI. The sample in question was peripheral blood mononuclear cells, obtained before any cancer treatment. The receptor was derived from a male donor aged 60 or older with stage II lung adenocarcinoma. The genes are TRBV2 and TRBJ1-2, with D perhaps matching TRBD1 (6 bases). The CDR3 coding sequence is TGTGCCAGCAACCCCCAGTTTACAGGGAATGGCTACACCTTC. Residues: CASNPQFTGNGYTF.